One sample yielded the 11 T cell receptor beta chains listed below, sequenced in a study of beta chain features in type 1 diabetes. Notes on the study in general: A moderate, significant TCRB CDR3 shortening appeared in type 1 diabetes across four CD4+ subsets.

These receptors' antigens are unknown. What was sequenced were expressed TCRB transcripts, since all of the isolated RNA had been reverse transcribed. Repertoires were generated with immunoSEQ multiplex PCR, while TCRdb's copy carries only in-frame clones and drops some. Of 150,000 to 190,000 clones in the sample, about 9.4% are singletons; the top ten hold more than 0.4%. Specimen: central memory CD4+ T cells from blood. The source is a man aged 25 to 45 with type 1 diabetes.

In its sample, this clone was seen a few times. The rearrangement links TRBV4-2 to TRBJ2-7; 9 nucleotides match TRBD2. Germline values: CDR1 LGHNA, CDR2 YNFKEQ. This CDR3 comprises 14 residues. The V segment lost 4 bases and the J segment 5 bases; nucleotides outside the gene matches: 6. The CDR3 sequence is CASSPGAGGDEQYF. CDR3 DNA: TGTGCCAGCAGCCCAGGGGCGGGGGGGGACGAGCAGTACTTC.

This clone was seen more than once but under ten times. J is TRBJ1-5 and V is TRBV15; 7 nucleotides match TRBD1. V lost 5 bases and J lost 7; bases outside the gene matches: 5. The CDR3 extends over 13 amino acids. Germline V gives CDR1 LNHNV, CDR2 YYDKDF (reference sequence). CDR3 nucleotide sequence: TGTGCCACCAGCGGAACAGGGGAACAGCCCCAGCATTTT. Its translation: CATSGTGEQPQHF.

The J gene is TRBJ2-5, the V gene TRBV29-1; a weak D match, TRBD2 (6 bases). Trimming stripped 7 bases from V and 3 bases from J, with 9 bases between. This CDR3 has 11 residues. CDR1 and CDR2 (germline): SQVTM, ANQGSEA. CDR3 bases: TGCAGCGGCGGGACGGAAGAGACCCAGTACTTC. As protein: CSGGTEETQYF.

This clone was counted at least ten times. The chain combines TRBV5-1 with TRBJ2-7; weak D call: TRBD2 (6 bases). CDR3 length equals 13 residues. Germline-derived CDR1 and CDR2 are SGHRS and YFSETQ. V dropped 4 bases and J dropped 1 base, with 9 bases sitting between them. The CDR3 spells CASSNLASYEQYF. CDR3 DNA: TGCGCCAGCAGCAACCTAGCGTCCTACGAGCAGTACTTC.

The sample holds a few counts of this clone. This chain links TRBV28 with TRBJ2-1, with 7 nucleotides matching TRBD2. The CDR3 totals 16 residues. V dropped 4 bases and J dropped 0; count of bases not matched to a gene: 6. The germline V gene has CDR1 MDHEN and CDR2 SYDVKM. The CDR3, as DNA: TGTGCCAGCAGTTCGGCAAGCGGGGTCTCCTACAATGAGCAGTTCTTC. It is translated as CASSSASGVSYNEQFF.

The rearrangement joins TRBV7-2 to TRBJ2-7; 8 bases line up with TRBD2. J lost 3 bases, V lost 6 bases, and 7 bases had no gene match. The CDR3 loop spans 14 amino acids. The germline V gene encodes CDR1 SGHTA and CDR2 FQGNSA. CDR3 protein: CASRTTSAHYEQYF. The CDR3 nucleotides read TGTGCCAGCAGAACGACTAGCGCCCACTACGAGCAGTACTTC. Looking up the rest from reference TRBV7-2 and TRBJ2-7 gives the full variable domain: GAGVSQSPSNKVTEKGKDVELRCDPISGHTALYWYRQSLGQGLEFLIYFQGNSAPDKSGLPSDRFSAERTGGSVSTLTIQRTQQEDSAVYLCASRTTSAHYEQYFGPGTRLTVT.

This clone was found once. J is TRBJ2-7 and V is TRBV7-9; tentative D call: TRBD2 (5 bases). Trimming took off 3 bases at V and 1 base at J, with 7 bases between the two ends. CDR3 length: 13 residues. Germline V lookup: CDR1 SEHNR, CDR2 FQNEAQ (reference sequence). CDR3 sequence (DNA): TGTGCCAGCAGCTTCAGCGGTTCCTACGAGCAGTACTTC. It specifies CASSFSGSYEQYF.

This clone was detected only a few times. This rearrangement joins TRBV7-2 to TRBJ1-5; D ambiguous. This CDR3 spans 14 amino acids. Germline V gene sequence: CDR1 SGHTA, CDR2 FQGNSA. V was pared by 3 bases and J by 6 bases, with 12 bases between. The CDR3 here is CASSLVDGGQPQHF. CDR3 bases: TGTGCCAGCAGCTTGGTAGATGGAGGTCAGCCCCAGCATTTT. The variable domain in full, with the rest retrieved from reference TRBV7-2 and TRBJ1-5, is GAGVSQSPSNKVTEKGKDVELRCDPISGHTALYWYRQSLGQGLEFLIYFQGNSAPDKSGLPSDRFSAERTGGSVSTLTIQRTQQEDSAVYLCASSLVDGGQPQHFGDGTRLSIL.

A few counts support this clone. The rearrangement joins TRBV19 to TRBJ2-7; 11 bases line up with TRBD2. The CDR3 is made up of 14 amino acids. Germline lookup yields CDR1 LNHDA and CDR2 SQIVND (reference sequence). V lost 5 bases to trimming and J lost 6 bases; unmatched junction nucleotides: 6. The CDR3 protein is CASSGSTSGTEQYF. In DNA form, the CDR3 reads TGTGCCAGTAGTGGGTCGACTAGCGGGACCGAGCAGTACTTC.

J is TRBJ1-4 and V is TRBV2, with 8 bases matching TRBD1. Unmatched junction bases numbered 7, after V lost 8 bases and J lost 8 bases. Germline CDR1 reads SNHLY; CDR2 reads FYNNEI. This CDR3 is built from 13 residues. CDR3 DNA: TGTGCCAGCTCGGCCAGGGGGCACGAAAAACTGTTTTTT. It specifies CASSARGHEKLFF.

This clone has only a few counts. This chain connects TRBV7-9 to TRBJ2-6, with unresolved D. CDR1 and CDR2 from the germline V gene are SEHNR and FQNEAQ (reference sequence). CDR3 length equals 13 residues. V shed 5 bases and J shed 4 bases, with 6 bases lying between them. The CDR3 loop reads CASSPAGANVLTF. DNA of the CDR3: TGTGCCAGCAGCCCAGCGGGGGCCAACGTCCTGACTTTC.